These 24 T cell receptor beta chains originate from one sample sequenced in a study of T cells in women clearing cervical HPV infection. The table came from immunoSEQ multiplex PCR; TCRdb's copy has only in-frame clones and leaves some out. The specimen's table records around 35,000 clones. The sequenced material came from blood buffy coat. These receptors came from a woman between 18 and 70 years old with a cervical HPV16 infection that either progressed to CIN3+ or cleared (not recorded which).

Note on this clone: The CDR3 is cut off 3 residues early in the read; its end comes from the germline J gene. The chain uses TRBV18 and TRBJ2-3, with D uncertain. The CDR3 is 16 residues long. V was clipped by 0 bases and J by 3 bases, with 13 bases between them. Germline CDR1 is KGHSH and CDR2 is LQKENI. CDR3 DNA (partial): TGTGCCAGCTCACCACCGGTCAGTGGTGCTACAGATACG. Its protein is CASSPPVSGATDT. The full CDR3 protein is CASSPPVSGATDTQYF.

Worth noting for this clone: The sequenced fragment ends 3 residues before the CDR3 boundary, so the rest is inferred from the germline J gene. This chain uses TRBV14 with TRBJ2-7; TRBD2 is a possible D gene (7 bases). This CDR3 spans 20 amino acids. Per germline, CDR1 SGHDN and CDR2 FVKESK. Trimming pared 0 bases from V and 4 bases from J, leaving 28 bases between. The CDR3 protein is CASSQDLLASGSKRGYEQYF. CDR3 bases read: TGTGCCAGCAGCCAAGATCTGTTGGCTAGCGGAAGTAAAAGGGGGTACGAG.

Concerning this clone: The read ends 3 residues shy of where the CDR3 ends; the end is completed using the germline J gene. The chain employs TRBV20-1 and TRBJ2-5; 8 nucleotides line up with TRBD2. The V and J ends lost 3 bases and 7 bases, in that order; junction bases with no gene match: 7. The length of the CDR3 is 13 residues. The germline CDR1 and CDR2 sequences are DFQATT and SNEGSKA (reference sequence). The sequenced CDR3 bases are TGCAGTGCTAGTTCGACTAGCGAGGGGACC. Protein sequence: CSASSTSEGT. The CDR3 in full is CSASSTSEGTQYF.

To note about this clone: The read terminates 3 residues before the CDR3 end, so the remaining end is supplied by the germline J gene. This chain connects TRBV7-8 to TRBJ2-2; 8 bases agree with TRBD2. Losses at the gene ends were 6 bases for V and 4 bases for J; bases not matched to a gene: 7. The germline V gene has CDR1 SGHVS and CDR2 FQNEAQ. This CDR3 is built from 15 residues. The CDR3 spells CASRKSGSVTGELFF. The CDR3 bases that were read are TGTGCCAGCAGAAAGAGCGGGAGTGTCACCGGGGAG.

As concerns this clone: The CDR3 goes on 3 residues after the read ends, and that part is filled in from the germline J gene. This chain connects TRBV2 to TRBJ2-6; unclear D gene. The CDR3 contains 14 residues. Between the trimmed V and J ends, which lost 3 bases and 1 base, there was a span of 4 bases. Germline CDR1 and CDR2: SNHLY and FYNNEI. CDR3 bases read: TGTGCCAGCAGTGATCGGTCTGGGGCCAACGTC. It translates to CASSDRSGANV. In full, the CDR3 is CASSDRSGANVLTF.

Concerning this clone: Sequencing ends 3 residues short of the CDR3 end; the germline J gene provides the rest. The V and J genes are TRBV19 and TRBJ1-1; maybe TRBD1 (5 bases). Germline V gene lookup returns CDR1 LNHDA and CDR2 SQIVND (reference sequence). CDR3 length: 15 residues. The sequenced part of the CDR3 DNA is TGTGCCAGTAGTATAGATCTCTTAAGACAGACAGAA. Residues: CASSIDLLRQTE. The CDR3 as a whole reads CASSIDLLRQTEAFF.

Remarks on this clone: The read finishes 3 residues shy of the CDR3 end, and the germline J gene is used to complete it. The rearrangement links TRBV6-1 to TRBJ2-5; possible D gene TRBD2, 7 bases. V lost 1 base and J lost 4, with 10 bases in between. CDR3 length: 14 residues. Per the germline V gene, CDR1 is MNHNS and CDR2 is SASEGT. The sequenced part of the CDR3 DNA is TGTGCCAGCAGTGAAGTGGGGGGGCGAGAGACC. Translating gives CASSEVGGRET. The complete CDR3 reads CASSEVGGRETQYF.

Remarks on this clone: Read data end 3 residues before the CDR3 end; the end is taken from the germline J gene. This chain uses TRBV18 with TRBJ2-3; unclear D gene. The CDR3 has 13 residues. With 2 bases removed from V and 3 bases from J, the gap between germline ends came to 6 bases. Per the germline V gene, CDR1 is KGHSH and CDR2 is LQKENI. The sequenced part of the CDR3 DNA is TGTGCCAGCTCACCAGATACAACAGATACG. Translated, it gives CASSPDTTDT. The whole CDR3 is CASSPDTTDTQYF. The full variable domain, rest sourced from reference TRBV18 and TRBJ2-3, is NAGVMQNPRHLVRRRGQEARLRCSPMKGHSHVYWYRQLPEEGLKFMVYLQKENIIDESGMPKERFSAEFPKEGPSILRIQQVVRGDSAAYFCASSPDTTDTQYFGPGTRLTVL.

Concerning this clone itself: The read terminates 3 residues before the CDR3 end, so the remaining end is supplied by the germline J gene. This chain connects TRBV7-2 to TRBJ2-3, with TRBD2 matching over 11 bases. CDR1 and CDR2 from the germline V gene are SGHTA and FQGNSA. The CDR3 has 15 residues. Trimming cost V 6 bases and J 3 bases; bases outside gene matches: 5. Incomplete CDR3 DNA: TGTGCCAGCAGTTCTAGCGGGAGGTCGACAGATACG. Amino acids: CASSSSGRSTDT. The whole CDR3 protein reads CASSSSGRSTDTQYF.

In regard to this clone: The CDR3 extends 3 residues past the end of the read, so its final part is completed from the germline J gene. This chain connects TRBV20-1 to TRBJ2-5; D not certain. Per the germline V gene, CDR1 is DFQATT and CDR2 is SNEGSKA (reference sequence). This CDR3 region has 12 residues. Trimming shortened V by 1 base and J by 7 bases, and 10 bases separated the two germline ends. CDR3 in amino acids: CSARGLEATQYF. CDR3 DNA, as far as it was read: TGCAGTGCTAGAGGTCTAGAGGCGACC.

Worth noting for this clone: Read sequence stops 3 residues before the CDR3 end, and the germline J gene provides the missing end. The V gene is TRBV20-1, the J gene TRBJ2-2, with TRBD2 matching 8 bases. V shed 3 bases and J 1 base; nucleotides not matched to a gene: 4. The CDR3 runs to 15 residues. CDR1 is DFQATT and CDR2 is SNEGSKA in the germline V gene (reference sequence). This CDR3 is CSARRGALNTGELFF. CDR3 DNA (partial): TGCAGTGCTAGGCGGGGGGCGCTGAACACCGGGGAG.

CDR3 loop: CASSLNHYGQYF. The CDR3 bases that were read are TGTGCCAGCAGTCTAAATCACTATGGT. The chain joins TRBV2 to TRBJ2-4; D not certain. The CDR3 goes on 3 residues after the read ends, and that part is filled in from the germline J gene. The CDR3 runs 12 residues. CDR1 is SNHLY, CDR2 FYNNEI, per germline.

In regard to this clone: The read comes to an end 3 residues before the CDR3 does, leaving the germline J gene to fill in the end. The chain employs TRBV9 and TRBJ2-1, with a weak D call TRBD1 (5 bases). The CDR3 totals 14 residues. CDR1 and CDR2 (germline): SGDLS, YYNGEE. Trimming pared 0 bases from V and 7 bases from J, leaving 11 bases between. CDR3 loop: CASSVGGGVNEQFF. Incomplete CDR3 DNA: TGTGCCAGCAGCGTAGGGGGCGGAGTGAATGAG.

Regarding this clone: With the read ending 3 residues before the CDR3 end, the germline J gene is used to fill in that end. This chain uses TRBV19 with TRBJ2-7; 9 positions match TRBD2. V lost 5 bases and J lost 4; bases outside the gene matches: 6. From germline, CDR1 is LNHDA and CDR2 SQIVND (reference sequence). This CDR3 has 14 residues. The CDR3 sequence is CASSLREGLYEQYF. The sequenced CDR3 bases are TGTGCCAGTAGTTTGCGGGAGGGCCTTTACGAG. The whole variable domain, filled in from reference TRBV19 and TRBJ2-7, reads DGGITQSPKYLFRKEGQNVTLSCEQNLNHDAMYWYRQDPGQGLRLIYYSQIVNDFQKGDIAEGYSVSREKKESFPLTVTSAQKNPTAFYLCASSLREGLYEQYFGPGTRLTVT.

Regarding this clone: The CDR3 end is not reached by the read, which stops 3 residues before it; the germline J gene fills it in. This chain links TRBV28 with TRBJ2-7; D not resolved. Germline V CDR1 and CDR2: MDHEN, SYDVKM. The V end lost 5 bases, the J end lost 3 bases, and 11 bases lay between the germline ends. The CDR3 sequence is 13 residues long. The CDR3 bases that were read are TGTGCCAGCAGTACCACTATAAACTACGAG. It is translated as CASSTTINYE. The complete CDR3 sequence is CASSTTINYEQYF.

With respect to this clone: Read sequence stops 3 residues before the CDR3 end, and the germline J gene provides the missing end. This rearrangement joins TRBV28 to TRBJ2-7, with TRBD1 identical over 8 bases. Germline loops: CDR1 MDHEN, CDR2 SYDVKM. The junction had 12 bases not matched to a gene; V was cut back by 6 bases and J by 2 bases. The CDR3 totals 16 residues. CDR3 sequence reads: CASRLTGAGFPYEQYF. CDR3 DNA (partial): TGTGCCAGCAGGTTGACAGGGGCCGGTTTCCCCTACGAG.

Comment on this clone: The read ends 3 residues shy of where the CDR3 ends; the end is completed using the germline J gene. The chain employs TRBV7-2 and TRBJ1-2; no firm D call. Germline CDR1 reads SGHTA; CDR2 reads FQGNSA. Trimming cost V 0 bases and J 4 bases, with 3 bases left between them. The CDR3 covers 12 residues. CDR3 DNA, as far as it was read: TGTGCCAGCAGCTTAGCCTCCTATGGC. The encoded protein is CASSLASYG. In full, the CDR3 is CASSLASYGYTF.

A word on this clone: The read ends 3 residues early relative to the CDR3; the germline J gene fills the gap. J is TRBJ1-1 and V is TRBV7-9, with D hard to call. Trimming stripped 1 base from V and 5 bases from J, with 8 bases between. Per germline, CDR1 SEHNR and CDR2 FQNEAQ (reference sequence). The CDR3 length is 13 residues. CDR3 bases read: TGTGCCAGCAGCTTAGAGACCGGGACTGAA. Translation gives CASSLETGTE. The entire CDR3 protein is CASSLETGTEAFF.

On this clone itself: The CDR3 is cut off 3 residues early in the read; its end comes from the germline J gene. The chain has TRBV5-1 and TRBJ2-1; 8 positions match TRBD2. The CDR3 sequence is 17 residues long. V lost 4 bases and J lost 6; bases outside the gene matches: 15. In germline, CDR1 is SGHRS, CDR2 YFSETQ. CDR3 bases read: TGCGCCAGCAGCGGCGGGGGTGGCGGGGGGTTTATCAATGAG. Its protein product is CASSGGGGGGFINE. The full CDR3 sequence reads CASSGGGGGGFINEQFF.

As regards this clone: The CDR3 end lies 3 residues beyond the end of the read and is filled in from the germline J gene. The genes are TRBV7-2 and TRBJ2-5; 9 bases agree with TRBD2. Germline loops: CDR1 SGHTA, CDR2 FQGNSA. V gave up 0 bases and J gave up 2 bases; unmatched junction bases: 10. CDR3 length: 18 residues. CDR3 sequence reads: CASSLARGGGAKQETQYF. Incomplete CDR3 DNA: TGTGCCAGCAGCTTAGCGAGGGGCGGGGGGGCGAAACAAGAGACC.

Notes on this clone: The read terminates 3 residues before the CDR3 end, so the remaining end is supplied by the germline J gene. This rearrangement joins TRBV28 to TRBJ2-3; 13 bases are shared with TRBD2. CDR1 and CDR2 from the germline V gene are MDHEN and SYDVKM. CDR3 length equals 16 residues. This chain's CDR3 is CASSSTTSGRLGTQYF. Partial CDR3 DNA: TGTGCCAGCAGTTCGACGACTAGCGGGAGGTTGGGGACG.

For this clone: The CDR3 end lies 3 residues beyond the end of the read and is filled in from the germline J gene. The V call is TRBV9, the J call TRBJ1-2, with TRBD1 identical over 9 bases. Trimming took 3 bases from V and 6 from J; bases not matched to a gene: 3. Germline V gene sequence: CDR1 SGDLS, CDR2 YYNGEE. The CDR3 contains 13 residues. The CDR3 DNA, read in part, is TGTGCCAGCAGCGGCGGGACAGGGAATGGC. It encodes CASSGGTGNG. In full, the CDR3 is CASSGGTGNGYTF.

In regard to this clone: The read falls 3 residues short of the CDR3 end, and the missing part is taken from the germline J gene. The chain uses TRBV20-1 and TRBJ1-1, with TRBD1 matching 8 bases. The germline V gene encodes CDR1 DFQATT and CDR2 SNEGSKA (reference sequence). The CDR3 totals 16 residues. V lost 3 bases and J lost 3; bases outside the gene matches: 12. CDR3 region: CSASRGAGGADTEAFF. Incomplete CDR3 DNA: TGCAGTGCTAGTAGGGGGGCAGGGGGCGCAGACACTGAA.

In regard to this clone: The read ends 3 residues shy of where the CDR3 ends; the end is completed using the germline J gene. The chain couples TRBV19 to TRBJ2-7; 8 bases match TRBD1. The CDR3 has 16 amino acids. In germline, CDR1 is LNHDA, CDR2 SQIVND (reference sequence). Unmatched junction bases numbered 12, after V lost 3 bases and J lost 5 bases. This CDR3 reads CASSIFPLQGVNEQYF. The CDR3 DNA, read in part, is TGTGCCAGTAGTATTTTTCCGCTACAGGGGGTCAACGAG.